These 19 T cell receptor beta chains came from one sample sequenced in a study of blood T cells in healthy people across ages. Alongside a J-beta primer mix, a sample-barcoded 5' primer served in a second PCR lasting about 6 to 12 cycles. Each CDR3 protein is one row after TCRdb ran MiXCR on the 5' RACE reads. Of hundreds of thousands of distinct CDR3 sequences in the sample, roughly 31% were seen once. Sequencing input: blood. These receptors all stem from a woman of 80 years or more in good health.

A note on this clonotype: This clone may be a read error of a much larger clone one base away. The chain combines TRBV11-1 with TRBJ2-7, with D unclear. In germline, CDR1 is SGHAT, CDR2 FQDESV (reference sequence). CDR3 length: 12 amino acids. This chain's CDR3 is CTSSLIGYEQYF. DNA for the CDR3: TGTACCAGCAGCTTAATCGGGTACGAGCAGTACTTC.

The chain is built from TRBV30 and TRBJ2-1; D gene uncertain. The J call may not be correct, given that the DNA end is closer to TRBJ2-7. The CDR3 length is 11 residues. Germline V gives CDR1 GTSNPN, CDR2 SVGIG (reference sequence). In DNA form, the CDR3 reads TGTGCCTGGACCCCCAACAATGAGCAGTACTTC. It yields the protein CAWTPNNEQYF.

This clonotype came up many times. The chain combines TRBV6-6 with TRBJ1-1; no definite D call. The CDR3 length is 14 residues. The V gene's germline CDR1 is MNHNY and CDR2 SVGAGI (reference sequence). V lost 2 bases and J lost 0, with 7 bases in between. The CDR3 nucleotides read TGTGCCAGCAGTTACACTCAGCTGAACACTGAAGCTTTCTTT. It translates to CASSYTQLNTEAFF.

To note about this clonotype: This could be a read error, since a much larger clone is one nucleotide away. This chain connects TRBV3-1 to TRBJ2-1, with 15 nucleotides matching TRBD2. The CDR3 runs to 16 residues. From germline, CDR1 is LGHDT and CDR2 YNNKEL (reference sequence). For the CDR3, the DNA is TGTGCCAGCAGCCGCGGACTAGCGGGGGGGGCCGATGAGCGGTTCTTC. It encodes CASSRGLAGGADERFF.

This clonotype was seen many times. This sequence joins TRBV6-6 and TRBJ2-1; 9 nucleotides match TRBD2. Germline CDR1 is MNHNY and CDR2 is SVGAGI (reference sequence). The CDR3 is made up of 15 amino acids. V was clipped by 2 bases and J by 9 bases; unmatched bases: 8. The CDR3 DNA reads TGTGCCAGCAGTTACGACCGCGGGGGGGCCGTTGAGCAGTTCTTC. This encodes CASSYDRGGAVEQFF.

This clonotype has at least ten counts. The chain couples TRBV20-1 to TRBJ2-3; no firm D call. Trimming removed 5 bases at V and 3 bases at J, with 15 bases between. Germline V gene data show CDR1 as DFQATT and CDR2 as SNEGSKA (reference sequence). The CDR3 extends over 14 amino acids. CDR3 sequence reads: CSAVAMLRTDTQYF. CDR3 nucleotides: TGCAGTGCTGTAGCAATGCTAAGGACAGATACGCAGTATTTT.

There are many counts of this clonotype. The chain uses TRBV24-1 and TRBJ2-3; D is perhaps TRBD2 (5 bases). Deletions cut 4 bases from V and 1 base from J, with 11 bases between. CDR1 and CDR2 (germline): KGHDR, SFDVKD. CDR3 length: 15 residues. The CDR3 bases are TGTGCCACCAGTGAAACTAACGGGGGCACAGATACGCAGTATTTT. Protein sequence: CATSETNGGTDTQYF.

This chain links TRBV6-1 with TRBJ2-1; 7 bases line up with TRBD2. Trimming took 4 bases from V and 7 from J; bases not matched to a gene: 7. Germline lookup yields CDR1 MNHNS and CDR2 SASEGT. This CDR3 is built from 14 residues. CDR3 bases: TGTGCCAGCAGTGTTAGCGGGCGTCATAATGAGCAGTTCTTC. It codes for CASSVSGRHNEQFF.

This chain links TRBV5-1 with TRBJ2-3, with TRBD2 matching over 9 bases. V trimming: 4 bases; J trimming: 4 bases; junction bases outside the gene matches: 7. The CDR3 is made up of 15 amino acids. CDR1 is SGHRS and CDR2 is YFSETQ in the germline V gene. The CDR3 DNA is TGCGCCAGCAGCCCTGCGGGAGGGAGCCCAGATACGCAGTATTTT. This encodes CASSPAGGSPDTQYF.

At least ten counts were recorded for this clonotype. The chain is built from TRBV9 and TRBJ2-1, with 7 bases identical to TRBD1. After removal of 4 bases from V and 0 bases from J, the junction contained 10 bases not matched to a gene. The CDR3 contains 17 residues. The V gene's germline CDR1 is SGDLS and CDR2 YYNGEE. CDR3 protein: CASSPGQGVFSYNEQFF. Written as DNA, the CDR3 is TGTGCCAGCAGCCCGGGGCAGGGGGTTTTCTCCTACAATGAGCAGTTCTTC.

At least ten counts were recorded for this clonotype. This sequence joins TRBV5-5 and TRBJ1-1, with D possibly TRBD1 on 5 matching bases. The CDR3 length is 15 residues. The germline V gene has CDR1 SGHKS and CDR2 YYEKEE (reference sequence). V was pared by 0 bases and J by 4 bases, with 13 bases between. For the CDR3, the DNA is TGTGCCAGCAGCTTGGTGGCAGGGCGGGTCACTGAAGCTTTCTTT. As protein: CASSLVAGRVTEAFF.

This chain joins TRBV7-3 and TRBJ2-3; 15 bases fit TRBD2. This CDR3 is 19 amino acids long. The germline V gene has CDR1 SGHTA and CDR2 FQGTGA. The junction had 8 bases not matched to a gene; V was cut back by 4 bases and J by 0 bases. CDR3 nucleotides: TGTGCCAGCAGCTCGGGGACTAGCGGGGGGACTCTAAGCACAGATACGCAGTATTTT. Translating gives CASSSGTSGGTLSTDTQYF.

CDR3 nucleotides: TGTGCCAGCAGCGCCGAGCAGGGGAGGTACGAGCAGTACTTC. This codes for CASSAEQGRYEQYF. The chain employs TRBV7-9 and TRBJ2-5, with D perhaps assigned TRBD1 or TRBD2 (6 bases each). The J call may be incorrect, as the DNA end agrees better with TRBJ2-7. Looked up from germline, CDR1 is SEHNR and CDR2 is FQNEAQ (reference sequence). The length of the CDR3 is 14 residues.

V is TRBV24-1 and J is TRBJ2-2; D not certain. Germline V gene sequence: CDR1 KGHDR, CDR2 SFDVKD. The CDR3 has 13 residues. Between the trimmed V and J ends, which lost 2 bases and 7 bases, there was a span of 7 bases. The CDR3 region has the DNA TGTGCCACCAGTGATTCGATCGGCGGGGAGCTGTTTTTT. This gives the protein CATSDSIGGELFF.

This clonotype was detected many times. The chain links TRBV30 to TRBJ2-3; TRBD1 is a possible D gene (5 bases). Germline-derived CDR1 and CDR2 are GTSNPN and SVGIG (reference sequence). V lost 1 base and J 9 bases, leaving 5 bases between the germline ends. The CDR3 loop spans 10 amino acids. The CDR3 here is CAWSEGTQYF. The CDR3 nucleotides read TGTGCCTGGAGTGAGGGGACGCAGTATTTT.

This clonotype was detected a few times. V usage is TRBV30 and J usage is TRBJ1-5, with 7 bases matching TRBD1. The germline V gene has CDR1 GTSNPN and CDR2 SVGIG (reference sequence). With 0 bases clipped from V and 7 bases from J, the junction kept 6 bases outside the gene matches. This CDR3 region has 14 residues. The CDR3 coding sequence is TGTGCCTGGAGTGTACTAGGGGGCCGGCAGCCCCAGCATTTT. This gives the protein CAWSVLGGRQPQHF.

There are many counts of this clonotype. The V call is TRBV3-1, the J call TRBJ2-7; 9 positions match TRBD2. Germline values: CDR1 LGHDT, CDR2 YNNKEL (reference sequence). The CDR3 is 15 amino acids. Unmatched junction bases numbered 7, after V lost 4 bases and J lost 3 bases. The CDR3 sequence is CASSRAGGGDYEQYF. CDR3 DNA sequence: TGTGCCAGCAGCCGCGCCGGCGGGGGGGACTACGAGCAGTACTTC.

Concerning this clonotype: This may be a read error, as it is one base from a much larger clone. This chain connects TRBV27 to TRBJ1-2, with D possibly TRBD1 on 5 matching bases. The CDR3 is 15 residues long. CDR1 is MNHEY, CDR2 SMNVEV, per germline (reference sequence). V was cut by 0 bases and J by 8 bases, with 16 bases left in between. CDR3 coding DNA: TGTGCCAGCAGTTTATCCAGACGGGACCGGAGGGGCTACACCTTC. This gives the protein CASSLSRRDRRGYTF.

The rearrangement uses TRBV7-9 and TRBJ1-1, with D possibly matching TRBD1 (5 bases). Trimming shortened V by 5 bases and J by 1 base, and 17 bases separated the two germline ends. Germline CDR1 and CDR2: SEHNR and FQNEAQ (reference sequence). The CDR3 covers 16 residues. Here the CDR3 reads CASSPGGSASNTEAFF. The CDR3 DNA is TGTGCCAGCAGCCCCGGGGGATCAGCCTCGAACACTGAAGCTTTCTTT.